A selection of T cell receptor beta chains follows, all from one sample in a study of T cell responses to AZD1222 COVID-19 vaccine. Some clones are missing from TCRdb's copy, which holds only in-frame ones; the method was immunoSEQ multiplex PCR. In the table there are some 130,000 clones, approximately 83% of which are singletons. Source: peripheral blood, taken on day 0 of AZD1222 vaccination. The receptors here all came from an adult in good health. The CDR3 runs from the conserved cysteine through the conserved F or W. A D gene is named only where the DNA matches it firmly. Part of the rows lack a size; the others show once, few, many or a class for expanded clones.

>TRBJ2-1|few|TRBV19|TRBD1
TGTGCCAGTAAAAGAGGCAGGGGGAGCTTGCAGTTCTTC
CASKRGRGSLQFF
>TRBJ1-2|-|TRBV20-1|-
TGCAGTGCCAGTAACGGGGGGATAGACCGTGAGCGTGGCTACACCTTC
CSASNGGIDRERGYTF
>TRBJ1-2|-|TRBV7-2|-
TGTGCCAGCAGCCCTCAGAGTTTCTACTATGGCTACACCTTC
CASSPQSFYYGYTF
>TRBJ2-1|-|TRBV11-2|TRBD2
TGTGCCAGCATCCCAGGGGGACTAGCGGGATATAATGAGCAGTTCTTC
CASIPGGLAGYNEQFF
>TRBJ1-3|-|TRBV9|-
TGTGCCAGCAGCGTAGCTACAAGACATACTGGAAACACCATATATTTT
CASSVATRHTGNTIYF
>TRBJ2-7|-|TRBV12-3/TRBV12-4|-
TGTGCCAGCAGTTTAGGCGGAGAGCAGTACTTC
CASSLGGEQYF
>TRBJ1-2|-|TRBV29-1|-
TGCAGCGTGAGGAAGGGGGGAAACTATGGCTACACCTTC
CSVRKGGNYGYTF
>TRBJ1-2|-|TRBV24-1|TRBD1
TGTGCCACCAGTGATCCGGGACAGGGGGCCGGTGGCTACACCTTC
CATSDPGQGAGGYTF
>TRBJ1-5|-|TRBV27|-
TGTGCCAGCAGTCTCCAGAGGGGCAATCAGCCCCAGCATTTT
CASSLQRGNQPQHF
>TRBJ2-7|-|TRBV3-1/TRBV3-2|TRBD2
TGTGCCAGCAGCCAAGGGGGGGGCGAGCAGTACTTC
CASSQGGGEQYF
>TRBJ1-1|-|TRBV27|-
TGTGCCAGCAGTTTATCGGAAGGGGTAGGTGAAGCTTTCTTT
CASSLSEGVGEAFF
>TRBJ1-4|-|TRBV4-1|-
TGCGCCAGCAGCCAAGGTACCGGCCTAACTAATGAAAAACTGTTTTTT
CASSQGTGLTNEKLFF
>TRBJ2-2|-|TRBV9|-
TGTGCCAGCAGCCTCTCACTCGGGGAGCTGTTTTTT
CASSLSLGELFF
>TRBJ1-3|-|TRBV18|-
TGTGCCAGCTCACCAACCGTAGGGGCGAAGATCTGGGACACCATATATTTT
CASSPTVGAKIWDTIYF
>TRBJ1-5|-|TRBV19|-
TGTGCCAGTAGTATAGGGAGGGGGGGCGGCAATCAGCCCCAGCATTTT
CASSIGRGGGNQPQHF
>TRBJ1-5|-|TRBV6-5|-
TGTGCCAGCAGTTACTCCCTGACGGGGAATCAGCCCCAGCATTTT
CASSYSLTGNQPQHF
>TRBJ2-3|-|TRBV6-5|-
TGTGCCAGCACAGACCTGGGGTCCACAGATACGCAGTATTTT
CASTDLGSTDTQYF
>TRBJ2-7|once|TRBV5-1|-
TGCGCCAGCAGCTTGGACAGGATCGAGCAGTACTTC
CASSLDRIEQYF
>TRBJ2-7|-|TRBV27|-
TGTGCCAGTCATACCCGGCTTTATGGGTACGAGCAGTACTTC
CASHTRLYGYEQYF
>TRBJ2-1|-|TRBV6-4|-
TGTGCCAGCAGCATCTTAGGGGGGTACAATGAGCAGTTCTTC
CASSILGGYNEQFF
>TRBJ1-6|-|TRBV4-3|-
TGCGCCAGCAGCCAAATGGCGGGAAGCTCCTATAATTCACCCCTCCACTTT
CASSQMAGSSYNSPLHF
>TRBJ1-2|few|TRBV9|-
TGTGCCAGCAGCGTTGGGGACGGCCATGGGAACTATGGCTACACCTTC
CASSVGDGHGNYGYTF
>TRBJ1-5|-|TRBV15|TRBD1
TGTGCCACCAGCAGCCGACAGGGAAGGGGCAATCAGCCCCAGCATTTT
CATSSRQGRGNQPQHF
>TRBJ1-1|-|TRBV10-3|-
TGTGCCATCAGGCCGACAGAGAACACTGAAGCTTTCTTT
CAIRPTENTEAFF
>TRBJ2-3|-|TRBV6-1|TRBD2
TGTGCCAGCAGTGAGCTAGCGGGGGGGCCAGATACGCAGTATTTT
CASSELAGGPDTQYF
>TRBJ1-4|-|TRBV20-1|TRBD1
TGCAGTGCTAGTTTCCGCAGGGGGCATGAAAAACTGTTTTTT
CSASFRRGHEKLFF
>TRBJ2-5|-|TRBV6-2/TRBV6-3|TRBD1
TGTGCCAGCAGTTACGGAGGGACAGGGAAAGAGACCCAGTACTTC
CASSYGGTGKETQYF
>TRBJ1-4|-|TRBV5-1|-
TGCGCCAGCAGCTTGTCAGGGAATGGAGAAAAACTGTTTTTT
CASSLSGNGEKLFF
>TRBJ1-4|once|TRBV10-3|-
TGTGCCATCAGTGACGGACAGCTTAATGAAAAACTGTTTTTT
CAISDGQLNEKLFF
>TRBJ1-6|-|TRBV19|TRBD1
TGTGCCAGTAGTATCTCGCAGGGGGTTCCTTCACCCCTCCACTTT
CASSISQGVPSPLHF
>TRBJ2-1|-|TRBV27|TRBD1
TGTGCCAGCACCACCATAGGGGGCAAGGGGATGAATGAGCAGTTCTTC
CASTTIGGKGMNEQFF
>TRBJ1-5|-|TRBV7-8|TRBD1
TGTGCCAGCAGCCCCCCGACAGGGAGAAATCAGCCCCAGCATTTT
CASSPPTGRNQPQHF
>TRBJ2-3|-|TRBV9|TRBD2
TGTGCCAGCAGCGGGATAGCGGGGGTGGATTTT
CASSGIAGVDF